The sequence of this T cell receptor beta chain was determined in a study of cytomegalovirus exposure and HLA in healthy donors. The primer mix had 60 Vbeta and 13 Jbeta primers. Libraries were prepared by immunoSEQ multiplex PCR; TCRdb keeps only in-frame clonotypes and omits some of them. The sample shows approximately 100,000 clones, 70% to 85% of them seen only once. The donors, nominally healthy at sampling, likely had unrecorded immune exposures. Note on this clone: One end of the junction is discordant with germline, which a read error may explain.

Germline values: CDR1 MNHNY, CDR2 SVGAGI (reference sequence). The CDR3 has 16 residues. Specimen: PBMCs. This clonotype was obtained from a middle-aged woman in good health and CMV-seronegative. The chain links TRBV6-6 to TRBJ1-1; 8 nucleotides match TRBD1. The CDR3 DNA follows: TGTACCAGCAGTTACTACCTGACAGGGGTGAACACTGAAGCTTTCTTT. Protein sequence: CTSSYYLTGVNTEAFF.